The 5 T cell receptor beta chains listed next were all sequenced from one sample in a study of cytomegalovirus exposure and HLA in healthy donors. The PCR used 60 Vbeta and 13 Jbeta primers. Produced via immunoSEQ multiplex PCR; TCRdb's table is partial and in-frame only. The profile covers some 130,000 clones, with less than 80% appearing a single time and 6% to 7.5% taken by the ten largest. Sequenced: PBMCs. Receptor source: a man aged 35 to 55 in good health and CMV-seropositive.

The chain joins TRBV5-6 to TRBJ2-7; D ambiguous. The CDR3 is 16 amino acids. V was pared by 1 base and J by 7 bases, with 21 bases between. Germline V gene sequence: CDR1 SGHDT, CDR2 YYEEEE. This CDR3 reads CASSLPVGSIEEEQYF. CDR3 sequence (DNA): TGTGCCAGCAGCTTGCCGGTAGGCTCAATCGAGGAGGAGCAGTACTTC.

V is TRBV7-3 and J is TRBJ1-1, with 7 bases lining up with TRBD1. Germline V CDR1 and CDR2: SGHTA, FQGTGA. The junction had 8 bases not matched to a gene; V was cut back by 4 bases and J by 6 bases. The CDR3 is 14 residues long. This CDR3 reads CASSSTGKGAEAFF. The CDR3 nucleotides read TGTGCCAGCAGCTCGACAGGGAAGGGCGCTGAAGCTTTCTTT.

This rearrangement joins TRBV19 to TRBJ2-2, with 8 bases aligning to TRBD2. The junction had 5 bases not matched to a gene; V was cut back by 3 bases and J by 5 bases. The CDR3 has 15 amino acids. The germline V gene has CDR1 LNHDA and CDR2 SQIVND (reference sequence). The CDR3 DNA follows: TGTGCCAGTAGTATCTGGTCGGGAGGGACCGGGGAGCTGTTTTTT. Its translation: CASSIWSGGTGELFF. Variable domain in full (rest from reference TRBV19 and TRBJ2-2): DGGITQSPKYLFRKEGQNVTLSCEQNLNHDAMYWYRQDPGQGLRLIYYSQIVNDFQKGDIAEGYSVSREKKESFPLTVTSAQKNPTAFYLCASSIWSGGTGELFFGEGSRLTVL.

The chain couples TRBV5-1 to TRBJ2-1, with TRBD2 matching over 12 bases. With 4 bases clipped from V and 5 bases from J, the junction kept 7 bases outside the gene matches. The CDR3 length is 16 residues. Germline V gene sequence: CDR1 SGHRS, CDR2 YFSETQ. In nucleotides, the CDR3 is TGCGCCAGCAGCCCGCGACTAGCGGGAGTGAACAATGAGCAGTTCTTC. Translation: CASSPRLAGVNNEQFF.

V is TRBV27 and J is TRBJ2-3; D might be TRBD2 (5 bases). V lost 6 bases and J 7 bases, leaving 17 bases between the germline ends. Per the germline V gene, CDR1 is MNHEY and CDR2 is SMNVEV (reference sequence). The CDR3 is made up of 14 amino acids. CDR3 sequence (DNA): TGTGCCAGCAGCCCGGTCGCAACGGGGAATACGCAGTATTTT. Its translation is CASSPVATGNTQYF.